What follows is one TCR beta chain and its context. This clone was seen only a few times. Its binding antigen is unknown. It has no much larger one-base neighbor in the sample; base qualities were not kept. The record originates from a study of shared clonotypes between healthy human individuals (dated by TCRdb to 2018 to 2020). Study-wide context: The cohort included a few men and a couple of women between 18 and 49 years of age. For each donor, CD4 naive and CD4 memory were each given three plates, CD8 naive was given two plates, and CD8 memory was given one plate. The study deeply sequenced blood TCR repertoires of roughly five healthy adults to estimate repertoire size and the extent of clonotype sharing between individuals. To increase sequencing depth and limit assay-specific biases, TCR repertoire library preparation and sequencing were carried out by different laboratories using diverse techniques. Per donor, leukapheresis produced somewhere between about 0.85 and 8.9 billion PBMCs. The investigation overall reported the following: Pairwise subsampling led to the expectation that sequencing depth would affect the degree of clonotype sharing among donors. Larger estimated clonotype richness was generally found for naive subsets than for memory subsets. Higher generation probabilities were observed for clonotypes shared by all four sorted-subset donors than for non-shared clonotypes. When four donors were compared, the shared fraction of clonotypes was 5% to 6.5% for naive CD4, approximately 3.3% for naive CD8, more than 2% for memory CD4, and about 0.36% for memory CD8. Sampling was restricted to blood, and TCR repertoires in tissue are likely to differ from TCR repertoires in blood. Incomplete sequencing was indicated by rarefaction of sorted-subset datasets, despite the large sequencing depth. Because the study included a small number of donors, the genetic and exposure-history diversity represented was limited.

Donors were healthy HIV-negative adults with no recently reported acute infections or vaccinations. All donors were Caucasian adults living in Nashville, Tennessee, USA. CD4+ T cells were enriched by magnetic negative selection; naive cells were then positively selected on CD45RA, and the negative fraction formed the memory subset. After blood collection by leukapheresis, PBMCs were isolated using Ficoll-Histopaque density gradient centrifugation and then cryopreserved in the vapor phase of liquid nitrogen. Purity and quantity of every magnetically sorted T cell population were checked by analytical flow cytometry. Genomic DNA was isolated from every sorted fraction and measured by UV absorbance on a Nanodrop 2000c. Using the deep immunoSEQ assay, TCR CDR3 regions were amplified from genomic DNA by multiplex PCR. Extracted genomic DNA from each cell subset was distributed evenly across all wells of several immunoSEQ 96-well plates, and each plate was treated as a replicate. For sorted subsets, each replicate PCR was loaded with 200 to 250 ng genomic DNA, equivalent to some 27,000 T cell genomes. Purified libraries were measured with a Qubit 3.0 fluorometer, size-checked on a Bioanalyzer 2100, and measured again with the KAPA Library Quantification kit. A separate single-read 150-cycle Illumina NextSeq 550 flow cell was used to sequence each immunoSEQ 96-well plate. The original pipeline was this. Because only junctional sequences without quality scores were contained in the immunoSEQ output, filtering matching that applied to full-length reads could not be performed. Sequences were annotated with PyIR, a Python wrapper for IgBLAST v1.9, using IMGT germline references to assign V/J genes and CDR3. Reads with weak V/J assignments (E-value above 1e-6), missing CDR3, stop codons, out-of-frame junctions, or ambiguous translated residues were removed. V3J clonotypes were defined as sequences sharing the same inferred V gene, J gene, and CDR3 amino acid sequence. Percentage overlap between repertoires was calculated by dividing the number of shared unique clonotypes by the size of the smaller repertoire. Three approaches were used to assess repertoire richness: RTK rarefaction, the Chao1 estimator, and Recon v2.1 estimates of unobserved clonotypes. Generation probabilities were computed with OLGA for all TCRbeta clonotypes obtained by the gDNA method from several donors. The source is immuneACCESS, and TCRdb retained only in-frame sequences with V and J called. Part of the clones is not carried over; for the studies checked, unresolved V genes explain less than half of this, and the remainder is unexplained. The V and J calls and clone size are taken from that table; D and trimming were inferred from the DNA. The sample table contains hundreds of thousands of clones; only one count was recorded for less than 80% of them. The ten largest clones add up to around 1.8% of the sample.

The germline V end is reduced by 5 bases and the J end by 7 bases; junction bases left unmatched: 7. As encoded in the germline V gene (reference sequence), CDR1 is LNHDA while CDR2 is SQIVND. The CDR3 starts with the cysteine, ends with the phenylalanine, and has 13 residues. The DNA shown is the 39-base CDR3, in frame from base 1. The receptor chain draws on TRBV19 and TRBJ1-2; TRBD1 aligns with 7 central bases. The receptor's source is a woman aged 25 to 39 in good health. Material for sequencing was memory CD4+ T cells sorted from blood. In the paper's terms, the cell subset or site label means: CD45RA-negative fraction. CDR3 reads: CASSSDRSGGYTF. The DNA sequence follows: TGTGCCAGTAGTTCGGACAGGTCTGGTGGCTACACCTTC.